This paragraph covers one T cell receptor (beta chain) sequence. Between the trimmed V and J ends, which lost 0 bases and 0 bases, there was a span of 12 bases. Germline V lookup: CDR1 LGHNA, CDR2 YSLEER. The CDR3 length is 17 residues. This specimen comes from a study of blood T cell repertoires in COVID-19. On the study more broadly: T cells, B-cell-depleted T cells, or PBMCs provided the cDNA or gDNA that served as material.

In the source study's methods: Amplification of reference gene primers was used by the study to estimate nucleated cell counts. Generated by immunoSEQ multiplex PCR, the TCRdb table keeps only in-frame clones and is missing some. V and J calls plus clone size are reproduced from that table; the DNA served to infer D and trimming. The sample contains tens of thousands of clones, roughly 88% of which appear only once. Sequenced sample: peripheral blood. The origin of this receptor is a woman aged 55-75 years with acute or convalescent COVID-19. This chain connects TRBV4-3 to TRBJ2-1; D is perhaps TRBD2 (5 bases). CDR3 sequence reads: CASSQDLSGVSYNEQFF. CDR3 in DNA: TGCGCCAGCAGCCAAGATTTGAGCGGAGTCTCCTACAATGAGCAGTTCTTC.